Listed here are 5 T cell receptor beta chains from one sample, sequenced in a study of blood T cell repertoires in COVID-19. The table came from immunoSEQ multiplex PCR; TCRdb's copy has only in-frame clones and leaves some out. The sample yields some 150,000 clones, more than 75% seen once. Sequences were obtained from peripheral blood. These receptors originate from a man aged 55 to 70 with acute or convalescent COVID-19.

This chain uses TRBV6-5 with TRBJ1-5; TRBD1 matches 9 bases. This CDR3 is 15 amino acids long. The V gene's germline CDR1 is MNHEY and CDR2 SVGAGI. The junction had 7 bases not matched to a gene; V was cut back by 6 bases and J by 4 bases. This CDR3 reads CASREGQGENQPQHF. CDR3 in DNA: TGTGCCAGCAGGGAGGGACAGGGCGAGAATCAGCCCCAGCATTTT.

This chain uses TRBV2 with TRBJ1-3; D unresolved. This CDR3 is built from 15 residues. The V and J ends lost 11 bases and 0 bases respectively, with 17 bases between them. The germline V gene encodes CDR1 SNHLY and CDR2 FYNNEI. The CDR3 DNA reads as TGTGCCGGCCAAAGAACCCCAAACTCTGGAAACACCATATATTTT. Translated: CAGQRTPNSGNTIYF.

The genes are TRBV2 and TRBJ1-6; D ambiguous. The CDR3 is 14 amino acids. V lost 2 bases and J 4 bases, leaving 6 bases between the germline ends. Germline lookup yields CDR1 SNHLY and CDR2 FYNNEI. CDR3 coding DNA: TGTGCCAGCAGTGAACTAGAATATAATTCACCCCTCCACTTT. It codes for CASSELEYNSPLHF.

This clone came up once. V gene TRBV28 combines with J gene TRBJ2-2, with TRBD1 identical over 9 bases. This CDR3 spans 20 amino acids. J was trimmed by 2 bases and V by 6 bases; bases with no gene match: 19. Germline lookup yields CDR1 MDHEN and CDR2 SYDVKM. The CDR3 bases are TGTGCCAGCAGCACCCAAATCCTACAGGGGGCAAGGGGAAACACCGGGGAGCTGTTTTTT. Translation: CASSTQILQGARGNTGELFF.

The chain links TRBV21-1 to TRBJ2-7; the listed D gene, TRBD2, was not tested against the DNA. TRBV21-1 is described as a pseudogene. The CDR3 totals 16 residues. The CDR3 sequence: CASSAGLAGISYEQYF. The CDR3 bases are TGTGCCAGCAGCGCGGGACTAGCGGGGATCTCCTACGAGCAGTACTTC.